The next 24 T cell receptor beta chains were all read from a single sample in a study of Tregs in tolerant kidney transplant recipients. Sequencing used immunoSEQ multiplex PCR; TCRdb keeps in-frame clones, though not all of them. The sample shows 48,000 or so clones, and 0.85% sits with its ten largest clones. This specimen was CD4+ T cells from blood, taken before the transplant. The receptors come from a human donor who received a combined kidney and bone marrow transplant.

To note about this clone: This sample includes further DNA sequences coding for the same CDR3. The DNA read from the CDR3 is TGCAGTGCTAGAGTAGCGGGATTTTACGAG. It yields the protein CSARVAGFYE. The whole CDR3 reads CSARVAGFYEQYF. The chain is built from TRBV20-1 and TRBJ2-7, with 8 bases aligning to TRBD2. The read ends 3 residues early relative to the CDR3; the germline J gene fills the gap. This CDR3 comprises 13 residues. Germline CDR1 and CDR2: DFQATT and SNEGSKA (reference sequence). V shed 1 base, J shed 4 bases, and the junction held 3 bases outside the gene matches.

Points on this clone: The CDR3 end lies 3 residues beyond the end of the read and is filled in from the germline J gene. This chain uses TRBV7-3 with TRBJ2-3; TRBD2 matches at 10 bases. Trimming took 2 bases from V and 3 from J; bases not matched to a gene: 8. In germline, CDR1 is SGHTA, CDR2 FQGTGA. The CDR3 is 17 amino acids. CDR3 sequence reads: CASSLLPSGSGTDTQYF. The sequenced part of the CDR3 DNA is TGTGCCAGCAGCTTATTACCTAGCGGGAGCGGAACAGATACG. The full variable domain, rest sourced from reference TRBV7-3 and TRBJ2-3, is GAGVSQTPSNKVTEKGKYVELRCDPISGHTALYWYRQSLGQGPEFLIYFQGTGAADDSGLPNDRFFAVRPEGSVSTLKIQRTERGDSAVYLCASSLLPSGSGTDTQYFGPGTRLTVL.

Concerning this clone: The sequence runs out 3 residues before the end of the CDR3; the remainder is reconstructed from the germline J gene. This sequence joins TRBV2 and TRBJ2-1; 7 bases fit TRBD2. The length of the CDR3 is 16 residues. V lost 4 bases to trimming and J lost 0 bases; unmatched junction nucleotides: 6. Germline lookup yields CDR1 SNHLY and CDR2 FYNNEI. CDR3 in amino acids: CASSGSSGSSYNEQFF. The CDR3 DNA, read in part, is TGTGCCAGCAGTGGGTCTAGCGGTAGCTCCTACAATGAG.

A remark on this clone: The missing CDR3 end, 3 residues past where the read stops, is filled in from the germline J gene. The chain is built from TRBV2 and TRBJ2-1, with D perhaps TRBD2 (6 bases). Germline CDR1 is SNHLY and CDR2 is FYNNEI. The CDR3 has 16 amino acids. With 0 bases removed from V and 1 base from J, the gap between germline ends came to 10 bases. CDR3: CASSEAGGDSYNEQFF. Partial CDR3 DNA: TGTGCCAGCAGTGAAGCGGGCGGGGATTCCTACAATGAG.

As for this clone: The CDR3 end falls 3 residues outside the read, so it is completed with the germline J gene. This chain links TRBV29-1 with TRBJ1-2; D possibly corresponds to TRBD1 (6 bases). V was cut by 1 base and J by 4 bases, with 16 bases left in between. Germline-derived CDR1 and CDR2 are SQVTM and ANQGSEA. The CDR3 runs to 15 residues. The CDR3 DNA, read in part, is TGCAGCGTTGAAGCATCGGCAGGACAGAGCTATGGC. Residues: CSVEASAGQSYG. The full CDR3 protein reads CSVEASAGQSYGYTF.

Comments on this clone: The CDR3 end falls 3 residues outside the read, so it is completed with the germline J gene. V gene TRBV18 combines with J gene TRBJ2-6; a weak D match, TRBD1 (5 bases). The V gene's germline CDR1 is KGHSH and CDR2 LQKENI. Deletions cut 2 bases from V and 0 bases from J, with 5 bases between. The CDR3 loop spans 15 amino acids. The CDR3 loop reads CASSPDSSGANVLTF. The CDR3 bases that were read are TGTGCCAGCTCACCAGACAGCTCTGGGGCCAACGTC.

Regarding this clone: The CDR3 goes on 3 residues after the read ends, and that part is filled in from the germline J gene. The chain has TRBV13 and TRBJ2-7, with D unclear. Germline CDR1 is PRHDT and CDR2 is FYEKMQ (reference sequence). The CDR3 has 13 residues. Trimming took 4 bases from V and 3 from J, leaving 10 bases between them. The CDR3 reads CASSSSRNYEQYF. The DNA read from the CDR3 is TGTGCCAGCAGCTCCAGCAGGAACTACGAG.

Worth noting for this clone: The CDR3 is cut off 3 residues early in the read; its end comes from the germline J gene. The chain links TRBV20-1 to TRBJ2-5; D possibly corresponds to TRBD1 (5 bases). CDR1 and CDR2 (germline): DFQATT, SNEGSKA (reference sequence). Trimming took off 2 bases at V and 2 bases at J, with 15 bases between the two ends. CDR3 size: 15 residues. CDR3 bases read: TGCAGTGCTAGACGCCCCGGACACCTACAAGAGACC. Translated: CSARRPGHLQET. The CDR3, in full, reads CSARRPGHLQETQYF.

The DNA read from the CDR3 is TGTGCCAGCTCACCCTCCCGACTAGCGGGAGCCGAG. This codes for CASSPSRLAGAE. The entire CDR3 is CASSPSRLAGAEQYF. The chain combines TRBV18 with TRBJ2-7, with 12 bases that match TRBD2. The read ends 3 residues before the CDR3 terminus; that terminus is restored from the germline J gene. The V gene end was trimmed by 3 bases and the J gene end by 6 bases; junction bases not matched to a gene: 6. The V gene's germline CDR1 is KGHSH and CDR2 LQKENI. CDR3 length: 15 residues.

Remarks on this clone: The CDR3 end lies 3 residues beyond the end of the read and is filled in from the germline J gene. The chain joins TRBV20-1 to TRBJ2-5; D is possibly TRBD2 (6 bases). This CDR3 spans 12 amino acids. Germline loops: CDR1 DFQATT, CDR2 SNEGSKA (reference sequence). The V end was cut by 3 bases, the J end by 4 bases, with 9 bases between. CDR3 amino acids: CSARETRETQYF. CDR3 DNA, as far as it was read: TGCAGTGCTAGGGAGACTAGAGAGACC.

Concerning this clone: The CDR3 end falls 3 residues outside the read, so it is completed with the germline J gene. The V and J genes are TRBV5-1 and TRBJ2-5; 8 positions match TRBD2. Losses at the gene ends were 4 bases for V and 2 bases for J; bases not matched to a gene: 7. Germline loops: CDR1 SGHRS, CDR2 YFSETQ. This CDR3 has 15 residues. The part of the CDR3 DNA that was read is TGCGCCAGCAGCCAAGGACTAGCAGTACAAGAGACC. Translating it yields CASSQGLAVQET. The full CDR3 is CASSQGLAVQETQYF.

Points on this clone: The read halts 3 residues ahead of the CDR3 end, with the missing end drawn from the germline J gene. The gene calls are TRBV20-1 and TRBJ2-1; the D is unclear. V lost 6 bases and J lost 3, with 3 bases in between. Germline V gives CDR1 DFQATT, CDR2 SNEGSKA (reference sequence). The length of the CDR3 is 10 residues. The covered CDR3 bases are TGCAGTGCCGTCTACAATGAG. Its protein is CSAVYNE. The full-length CDR3 reads as CSAVYNEQFF.

As to this clone: The CDR3 end is not reached by the read, which stops 3 residues before it; the germline J gene fills it in. V usage is TRBV5-1 and J usage is TRBJ2-1; no reliable D call. This CDR3 is built from 15 residues. The germline V gene has CDR1 SGHRS and CDR2 YFSETQ. Trimming stripped 2 bases from V and 1 base from J, with 10 bases between. CDR3 DNA (partial): TGCGCCAGCAGCTTCGGTGACGGGTCCTACAATGAG. Its translation is CASSFGDGSYNE. The CDR3 reads in full as CASSFGDGSYNEQFF.

To note about this clone: The read gets to within 3 residues of the CDR3 end, and the germline J gene fills in the rest. This chain connects TRBV7-3 to TRBJ2-1; D is possibly TRBD2 (6 bases). The V end was cut by 4 bases, the J end by 1 base, with 8 bases between. CDR1 and CDR2 (germline): SGHTA, FQGTGA. This CDR3 region has 14 residues. The CDR3 DNA, read in part, is TGTGCCAGCAGCTGGGGGGAGTCCTACAATGAG. Encoded protein: CASSWGESYNE. The CDR3 in its entirety is CASSWGESYNEQFF.

A word on this clone: The read finishes 3 residues shy of the CDR3 end, and the germline J gene is used to complete it. The rearrangement uses TRBV5-1 and TRBJ2-7; 7 nucleotides line up with TRBD1. This CDR3 contains 14 residues. In germline, CDR1 is SGHRS, CDR2 YFSETQ. V trimming: 2 bases; J trimming: 2 bases; junction bases outside the gene matches: 4. This CDR3 is CASSFGRGTYEQYF. The CDR3 bases that were read are TGCGCCAGCAGCTTCGGCAGGGGGACCTACGAG.

The CDR3 spells CASSLAVYTDTQYF. The part of the CDR3 DNA that was read is TGTGCCAGCTCACTAGCGGTCTACACAGATACG. J is TRBJ2-3 and V is TRBV2, with TRBD2 identical over 8 bases. The CDR3 goes on 3 residues after the read ends, and that part is filled in from the germline J gene. CDR3 length: 14 amino acids. Germline V gives CDR1 SNHLY, CDR2 FYNNEI. Trimming removed 8 bases from V and 2 bases from J; junction bases left unmatched: 6. The full variable domain, its missing parts supplied by reference TRBV2 and TRBJ2-3, is EPEVTQTPSHQVTQMGQEVILRCVPISNHLYFYWYRQILGQKVEFLVSFYNNEISEKSEIFDDQFSVERPDGSNFTLKIRSTKLEDSAMYFCASSLAVYTDTQYFGPGTRLTVL.

Details on this clone: The read terminates 3 residues before the CDR3 end, so the remaining end is supplied by the germline J gene. J is TRBJ1-4 and V is TRBV30, with no clear D. This CDR3 has 13 amino acids. CDR1 GTSNPN and CDR2 SVGIG come from the germline V gene (reference sequence). V was trimmed by 3 bases and J by 0 bases, leaving 5 bases between them. The CDR3 spells CAWRGSTNEKLFF. CDR3 bases read: TGTGCCTGGAGAGGGTCAACTAATGAAAAA.

Regarding this clone: The CDR3 end lies 3 residues beyond the end of the read and is filled in from the germline J gene. The chain uses TRBV29-1 and TRBJ1-1; the match to TRBD1 covers 7 bases. J gave up 1 base and V 6 bases, and 8 bases lay outside the gene matches. The CDR3 extends over 14 amino acids. From germline, CDR1 is SQVTM and CDR2 ANQGSEA. CDR3 bases read: TGCAGCGTCCGGACAGGAAGTCAGAACACTGAA. Protein sequence: CSVRTGSQNTE. The entire CDR3 protein reads CSVRTGSQNTEAFF.

A remark on this clone: The DNA ends 3 residues before the CDR3 does, and the rest of the CDR3 is filled in from the germline J gene. V and J are TRBV5-1 and TRBJ2-7; TRBD2 agrees at 7 bases. The germline V gene encodes CDR1 SGHRS and CDR2 YFSETQ. The CDR3 length is 16 residues. V was clipped by 4 bases and J by 0 bases; unmatched bases: 10. The covered CDR3 bases are TGCGCCAGCAGCGGGATTAGCGGGCCTAGCTCCTACGAG. This gives the protein CASSGISGPSSYE. In full, the CDR3 is CASSGISGPSSYEQYF.

A remark on this clone: Read coverage stops 3 residues before the CDR3 terminus; the germline J gene supplies the remainder. V is TRBV7-9 and J is TRBJ1-4; D is uncertain. CDR3 size: 15 residues. CDR1 is SEHNR, CDR2 FQNEAQ, per germline (reference sequence). V lost 4 bases to trimming and J lost 7 bases, with 16 bases between them. The sequenced CDR3 bases are TGTGCCAGCAGCTCAGTTGGCTTCTCGAGTGAAAAA. Translated, it gives CASSSVGFSSEK. In full, the CDR3 is CASSSVGFSSEKLFF.

Points on this clone: Read sequence stops 3 residues before the CDR3 end, and the germline J gene provides the missing end. The rearrangement joins TRBV19 to TRBJ2-1, with 10 bases that match TRBD1. Trimming cost V 5 bases and J 8 bases; bases outside gene matches: 9. Per the germline V gene, CDR1 is LNHDA and CDR2 is SQIVND (reference sequence). The length of the CDR3 is 15 residues. The CDR3 sequence: CASSPGGQGFDEQFF. The sequenced part of the CDR3 DNA is TGTGCCAGTAGTCCAGGGGGACAGGGGTTCGATGAG.

Details on this clone: Read sequence stops 3 residues before the CDR3 end, and the germline J gene provides the missing end. The rearrangement uses TRBV5-4 and TRBJ2-7; TRBD2 is a possible D gene (5 bases). The CDR3 runs to 14 residues. The V end lost 0 bases, the J end lost 0 bases, and 7 bases lay between the germline ends. CDR1 and CDR2 from the germline V gene are SGHNT and YYREEE (reference sequence). Partial CDR3 DNA: TGTGCCAGCAGCTTGGTAGCGAACTCCTACGAG. This encodes CASSLVANSYE. The entire CDR3 reads CASSLVANSYEQYF.

To note about this clone: The read stops 3 residues short of the end of the CDR3; the missing end is completed from the germline J gene. This chain uses TRBV5-4 with TRBJ2-5, with D possibly TRBD1 on 5 matching bases. The germline V gene has CDR1 SGHNT and CDR2 YYREEE (reference sequence). The CDR3 length is 14 residues. V was trimmed by 0 bases and J by 2 bases, leaving 8 bases between them. CDR3 loop: CASSLGQGQETQYF. CDR3 bases read: TGTGCCAGCAGCTTGGGGCAGGGACAAGAGACC.

Points on this clone: The DNA ends 3 residues before the CDR3 does, and the rest of the CDR3 is filled in from the germline J gene. The rearrangement joins TRBV5-1 to TRBJ2-7; D is possibly TRBD2 (5 bases). V was shortened by 4 bases and J by 6 bases, with 14 bases between the two germline ends. The germline V gene encodes CDR1 SGHRS and CDR2 YFSETQ. The CDR3 is 13 residues long. The part of the CDR3 DNA that was read is TGCGCCAGCAGCCCGGACCAGACTACCGAG. The encoded protein is CASSPDQTTE. The entire CDR3 protein reads CASSPDQTTEQYF.